This TCR beta chain originates from a study of T-cell memory formation after mild COVID-19. Broader study findings: Among CD4+ contracting clones, most were CM and EM, and CD8+ ones EMRA. A second wave expanding day 15 to 37 was CD4+-biased; contracting clones were balanced. Within pre-infection memory, some responding clones were found, suggesting cross-reactive memory joined.

Details on this clonotype: Its target is not known.

Trimming took 3 bases from V and 1 from J; bases not matched to a gene: 8. This CDR3 has 17 residues. The authors produced TCR alpha and TCR beta cDNA libraries with sample barcodes and UMIs by 5'RACE using constant-segment primers. TCRdb passed the 5' RACE reads through MiXCR, listing each CDR3 protein once. This sample yields 280,000 or so distinct CDR3 sequences, of which around 8% are seen a single time; 22% belongs to the top ten. Sequencing used PBMCs or a T cell subset sorted from them (not recorded which). This chain joins TRBV12-3 or TRBV12-4 and TRBJ2-5, with 10 bases that match TRBD2. This receptor was identified in a young man who had mild COVID-19 (a few samples of this study predate the infection). Cell type and time point are not known. CDR3 nucleotides: TGTGCCAGCAGTTTTCTAGCGGGAGCTATCCTCCAAGAGACCCAGTACTTC. This codes for CASSFLAGAILQETQYF.